The rows below give T cell receptor beta chains drawn from one sample of a study of cytomegalovirus exposure and HLA in healthy donors. TCRdb's table, derived via immunoSEQ multiplex PCR, lists solely in-frame clones and lacks some. The sample lists about 300,000 clones, about nine tenths occurring once. Sequenced input: PBMCs. Receptors were obtained from a man between 40 and 49 years old in good health and CMV-seropositive. The conserved cysteine and the conserved F or W are not part of the CDR3 here.

V	J	CDR3
TRBV7-9	TRBJ2-2	ASSRPGTSSGELF
TRBV9	TRBJ1-4	ASSWGGGANEKLF
TRBV28	TRBJ2-7	ASSLVSLTYEQY
TRBV9	TRBJ2-7	ASSVSGQGFEQY
TRBV6-5	TRBJ2-7	ASSYSGTEGIEQY
TRBV27	TRBJ1-5	ASSLYPGGSNQPQH
TRBV9	TRBJ2-7	ASSVDGRGPYEQY
TRBV21-1	TRBJ2-7	ASSKGGSEKEGGYYEQY
TRBV10-1	TRBJ2-7	ATSSGRGFYEQY
TRBV6-5	TRBJ1-1	ASSRQGSNTEAF
TRBV18	TRBJ2-3	ASSPPGIRASGGSDTQY
TRBV2	TRBJ2-5	ASSDSGVQETQY
TRBV19	TRBJ2-1	ASSIPTSRSEQF
TRBV18	TRBJ2-7	ASSPPGGDYEQY
TRBV19	TRBJ1-5	ASSGIRGLNQPQH
TRBV7-9	TRBJ2-7	ASSQRDNYEQY
TRBV2	TRBJ2-1	ASRSVGGGSSYNEQF
TRBV28	TRBJ2-7	ASSLRYEQY
TRBV7-7	TRBJ2-3	ASSLGLAGGATDTQY
TRBV5-1	TRBJ2-7	ASSLGTSGTYEQY
TRBV6-5	TRBJ1-1	ASSYSDRLDTEAF
TRBV27	TRBJ2-1	ASSLGTSANNEQF
TRBV5-8	TRBJ2-7	ASSLAGQGHPPYEQY
TRBV7-2	TRBJ1-1	ASSYLGTAEAF
TRBV9	TRBJ2-1	ASSLYRLAAYNEQF
TRBV5-5	TRBJ2-1	ASSHVRGSSTGEQF
TRBV5-1	TRBJ1-6	ASSLPTGSDNSPLH
TRBV2	TRBJ2-3	ASRTSGGTDTQY
TRBV6-6	TRBJ2-7	ASSRDRGFYEQY
TRBV28	TRBJ2-7	ASRTRGRRREQY
TRBV5-1	TRBJ2-7	ASSSTSASYEQY
TRBV7-8	TRBJ1-1	ASSLGQGGWEAF
TRBV5-4	TRBJ2-7	ASSLGAGTVSYEQY
TRBV6-1	TRBJ1-5	ASRAGYSNQPQH
TRBV4-2	TRBJ2-7	ASSFEPGQGSSEQY
TRBV7-3	TRBJ2-5	ASSLAGVPGETQY
TRBV6-4	TRBJ2-2	ASPGTANTGELF